The entry below gives a single TCR beta chain sequence along with its context. The sample is drawn from a study of blood T cell repertoires in COVID-19. Study at large: The samples span acute and convalescent COVID-19 from the United States, Italy and Spain. T cells, B-cell-depleted T cells, or PBMCs supplied cDNA or gDNA.

Per the study methods: For nucleated cells, counts were estimated from reference gene primer amplification. TCRdb keeps only in-frame clones here, not all; method: immunoSEQ multiplex PCR. V and J calls plus clone size are reproduced from that table; the DNA served to infer D and trimming. The repertoire has 95,000 to 100,000 clones, roughly 92% of them found once; the top ten carry about 5.7%. Sequencing input: peripheral blood. This TCR was recovered from a man over 45 with active COVID-19.

CDR3 in DNA: TGTGCCAGCTCATCGGGACAGCCCGAGCAGTACTTC. It is translated as CASSSGQPEQYF. The rearrangement uses TRBV18 and TRBJ2-7; 7 bases are a match to TRBD1. CDR1 KGHSH and CDR2 LQKENI come from the germline V gene. V shed 5 bases and J 6 bases; nucleotides not matched to a gene: 4. This CDR3 has 12 amino acids.